Below are 3 T cell receptor beta chains sequenced from a single sample in a study of shared clonotypes between healthy human individuals. Libraries were prepared by immunoSEQ multiplex PCR; TCRdb keeps only in-frame clonotypes and omits some of them. The sample yields about a million clones, around 80% seen once. Sequenced sample: memory CD4+ T cells sorted from blood. Stated subset: CD45RA-negative fraction. The receptors derive from a young man in good health.

Ten or more counts support this clone. The J gene is TRBJ2-7, the V gene TRBV15; TRBD1 or TRBD2 may be the D gene (5 bases each). V shed 6 bases and J shed 2 bases, with 11 bases lying between them. Germline V CDR1 and CDR2: LNHNV, YYDKDF (reference sequence). CDR3 length equals 13 residues. The CDR3 nucleotides read TGTGCCACCAGACGGGACGGAACCTACGAGCAGTACTTC. This encodes CATRRDGTYEQYF.

The CDR3 DNA is TGTGCCTGGAGACGACTAGCGGGAGTTACCCACAATGAGCAGTTCTTC. Translating it yields CAWRRLAGVTHNEQFF. The chain couples TRBV30 to TRBJ2-1, with TRBD2 identical over 12 bases. The germline V gene has CDR1 GTSNPN and CDR2 SVGIG (reference sequence). The V and J ends lost 3 bases and 5 bases, in that order; junction bases with no gene match: 8. The CDR3 spans 16 residues.

This chain joins TRBV6-5 and TRBJ2-3; either TRBD1 or TRBD2 may supply D (5 bases each). V lost 8 bases and J 2 bases, leaving 8 bases between the germline ends. CDR3 length: 12 amino acids. Per the germline V gene, CDR1 is MNHEY and CDR2 is SVGAGI. DNA of the CDR3: TGTGCCAGCGGGGGACCCACAGATACGCAGTATTTT. Encoded protein: CASGGPTDTQYF.